This TCR beta chain was found in a study of blood T cell repertoires in COVID-19. As for the study in general: Both acute and convalescent COVID-19 samples were obtained from the United States, Italy and Spain. The analysed material was cDNA or gDNA that came from T cells, B-cell-depleted T cells, or PBMCs.

This CDR3 region has 14 residues. Trimming left V 0 bases short and J 0 bases short, with 6 bases between. The germline gives CDR1 LGHNA, CDR2 YSLEER. Per the authors' pipeline: Estimation of nucleated cell counts was performed using reference gene primer amplification. The table came from immunoSEQ multiplex PCR; TCRdb's copy has only in-frame clones and leaves some out. The D gene and trimming were derived from the DNA, and the V and J assignments and clone size from that table. The repertoire holds 270,000 or so clones, with more than 70% as singletons. This clonotype originated in a young woman with acute or convalescent COVID-19. Input material: peripheral blood. The chain employs TRBV4-3 and TRBJ2-7, with D unclear. The chain's CDR3 is CASSQDSSSYEQYF. In DNA form, the CDR3 reads TGCGCCAGCAGCCAAGATAGTAGCTCCTACGAGCAGTACTTC.